This T cell receptor (beta chain) stems from a study of beta chain features in type 1 diabetes. General study points: Type 1 diabetes patients had TCRB CDR3s that were shorter (moderately but significantly so) in all four CD4+ subsets. Fewer junction insertions and more nucleotide deletions appeared in type 1 diabetes patients.

The investigators reverse transcribed all of the isolated RNA, so they sequenced expressed TCRB transcripts. The data were produced by immunoSEQ multiplex PCR, yet TCRdb's version contains in-frame clones alone and is incomplete. The repertoire holds about 23,000 clones, with about 57% as singletons. In the case of this clone: As yet, its antigen is unknown.

This sequence originates from a young man with type 1 diabetes. What was sequenced was stem cell memory CD4+ T cells from blood.

CDR3 nucleotides: TGTGCCACCAGCGCTCCTGTGGCAGGGGGCAGAGTAGGTGAAGCTTTCTTT. The encoded protein is CATSAPVAGGRVGEAFF. The chain links TRBV15 to TRBJ1-1; 8 nucleotides line up with TRBD1. Germline V lookup: CDR1 LNHNV, CDR2 YYDKDF (reference sequence). The CDR3 has 17 residues. V lost 5 bases to trimming and J lost 7 bases; unmatched junction nucleotides: 18. The full variable domain, completed using reference TRBV15 and TRBJ1-1, is DAMVIQNPRYQVTQFGKPVTLSCSQTLNHNVMYWYQQKSSQAPKLLFHYYDKDFNNEADTPDNFQSRRPNTSFCFLDIRSPGLGDTAMYLCATSAPVAGGRVGEAFFGQGTRLTVV.